This T cell receptor (beta chain) appears in the sequencing data of a study of blood T cell repertoires in COVID-19. Individuals drawn from 24 US areas were about 18 to 95 years old. Clinical history as reported by participants underpinned cohort assignment. Donors in Cohort 3 counted as recovered after two negative PCRs, clearance, or symptom resolution. Per the study methods: Estimated nucleated cell counts came from reference gene primer amplification. Here immunoSEQ multiplex PCR was the method, and the copy in TCRdb shows in-frame clones only, minus some. V, J and clone size are those of that table, while D and trimming were read from the DNA. This sample has around 300,000 clones, with 89% found just once. The TCR comes from a woman between 55 and 75 years old who had recovered from COVID-19. The sequencing sample was made of PBMCs or T cells enriched from blood (not recorded which).

CDR3 coding DNA: TGTGCCAGCAGCTTATTGCAGGGGCCCTACGAGCAGTACTTC. Amino acid sequence: CASSLLQGPYEQYF. The chain uses TRBV7-2 and TRBJ2-7, with D tentatively TRBD1 (6 bases). The germline CDR1 and CDR2 sequences are SGHTA and FQGNSA. Deletions cut 2 bases from V and 2 bases from J, with 10 bases between. The CDR3 is made up of 14 amino acids.